The rows below give T cell receptor beta chains drawn from one sample of a study of shared clonotypes between healthy human individuals. Clones were sequenced by immunoSEQ multiplex PCR, and TCRdb holds only the in-frame ones, with some missing. The top ten hold 13% of the sample, which has about 480,000 clones, 75% to 85% seen once. Sequencing input: PBMCs. The receptors stem from a woman between 40 and 55 years old in good health. Some clones in this sample may be carry-over from other donors' samples. Both conserved end residues are part of each CDR3. D genes are given only for firm matches. Rows may omit the clone size; those that give it use once, few, many or a size class.

clone size	V gene	J gene	D gene	CDR3 DNA	CDR3 protein
NA	TRBV2	TRBJ2-1	TRBD2	TGTGCCAGCAGTGAAGGTGGGACTAGCGGGAGAGGGAACAATGAGCAGTTCTTC	CASSEGGTSGRGNNEQFF
once	TRBV15	TRBJ1-6	TRBD1	TGTGCCACCAGCAGAGGGACAGGAGCAAGCAACTCACCCCTCCACTTT	CATSRGTGASNSPLHF
NA	TRBV7-2	TRBJ1-5	NA	TGTGCCAGCAGCTTAGGAGTAGCCAGGGGCCCCCAGCATTTT	CASSLGVARGPQHF
NA	TRBV2	TRBJ2-7	NA	TGTGCCAGCAATGAAGGACTGTCCTACGAGCAGTACTTC	CASNEGLSYEQYF
NA	TRBV7-6	TRBJ2-3	TRBD2	TGTGCCAGCAGCTTAGTTGCGGGAGGGCCGGGGAATACGCAGTATTTT	CASSLVAGGPGNTQYF
NA	TRBV4-3	TRBJ1-1	NA	TGCGCCAGCAGCCAAAAACAGCACACTGAAGCTTTCTTT	CASSQKQHTEAFF
NA	TRBV5-1	TRBJ2-2	NA	TGCGCCAGCAGCTTAAGGCAGTCGAACACCGGGGAGCTGTTTTTT	CASSLRQSNTGELFF
NA	TRBV28	TRBJ2-5	TRBD1	TGTGCCAGCAGATCTAACAGGGGTACCCGAGAGACCCAGTACTTC	CASRSNRGTRETQYF
NA	TRBV29-1	TRBJ1-3	NA	TGCAGCGCCCAAGACAGGACTGGAAACACCATATATTTT	CSAQDRTGNTIYF
NA	TRBV9	TRBJ1-1	NA	TGTGCCAGCAGCGTAGGAGGGCTCCCCGAAGAAGCTTTCTTT	CASSVGGLPEEAFF
NA	TRBV6-6	TRBJ1-2	NA	TGTGCCAGCAGTTACTCGACTGGGGTTGGTGGCTACACCTTC	CASSYSTGVGGYTF
NA	TRBV28	TRBJ2-2	NA	TGTGCCAGCAGCCCTATGAACACCGGGGAGCTGTTTTTT	CASSPMNTGELFF
NA	TRBV28	TRBJ1-1	NA	TGTGCCAGCAGTTCTATACAGGGTTGGATGGCTTTCTTT	CASSSIQGWMAFF
few	TRBV30	TRBJ1-2	NA	TGTGCCTGGAGTGTACATGGGGATGGCTACACCTTC	CAWSVHGDGYTF
NA	TRBV7-2	TRBJ2-3	NA	TGTGCCAGCAGCTTAGGGGTGGCAGGGGGCACAGATACGCAGTATTTT	CASSLGVAGGTDTQYF
NA	TRBV7-9	TRBJ2-1	NA	TGTGCCAGCAGCGACGGGAGCTCCTACAATGAGCAGTTCTTC	CASSDGSSYNEQFF
NA	TRBV27	TRBJ1-4	NA	TGTGCCAGCAGTTTATCCAGGGGTAGTGAAAAACTGTTTTTT	CASSLSRGSEKLFF
NA	TRBV2	TRBJ2-1	NA	TGTGCCAGCAGTGAAGAGACTAGTTTGTACAATGAGCAGTTCTTC	CASSEETSLYNEQFF
NA	TRBV11-3	TRBJ2-7	TRBD1	TGTGCCAGCAGCTCCGGGACAGGGGGCGAAGAGCAGTACTTC	CASSSGTGGEEQYF
NA	TRBV23-1	TRBJ1-5	NA	TGCGCCAGCAGGACTAGCAATCAGCCCCAGCATTTT	CASRTSNQPQHF
NA	TRBV6-4	TRBJ2-3	NA	TGTGCCAGCAGTGAAGGACCATCGGCAGATACGCAGTATTTT	CASSEGPSADTQYF
once	TRBV7-3	TRBJ2-1	NA	TGTGCCAGCAGCTTAGGTCCGATAGACTACAATGAGCAGTTCTTC	CASSLGPIDYNEQFF
once	TRBV28	TRBJ1-5	TRBD1	TGTGCCAGCAGTTTATACCGACAGGGGAACAATCAGCCCCAGCATTTT	CASSLYRQGNNQPQHF
NA	TRBV4-1	TRBJ1-1	NA	TGCGCCAGCAGCCAAGATCAGTTACGCACTGAAGCTTTCTTT	CASSQDQLRTEAFF
NA	TRBV30	TRBJ2-1	NA	TGTGCCTGGAAGGGGCTAGCCTACAATGAGCAGTTCTTC	CAWKGLAYNEQFF
NA	TRBV15	TRBJ2-7	NA	TGTGCCACCAGCAGAGATCCAACTAGCGAGCAGTACTTC	CATSRDPTSEQYF
once	TRBV7-2	TRBJ2-2	NA	TGTGCCAGCAGGACCGACGCGAACACCGGGGAGCTGTTTTTT	CASRTDANTGELFF
NA	TRBV9	TRBJ1-1	NA	TGTGCCAGCAGCGAAACCGGGGACAACACTGAAGCTTTCTTT	CASSETGDNTEAFF
NA	TRBV30	TRBJ1-5	NA	TGTGCCTGGAGTGTTAGCAATCAGCCCCAGCATTTT	CAWSVSNQPQHF
NA	TRBV19	TRBJ2-1	TRBD2	TGTGCCAGCTACTGGACGGGAGGGCCCCACAATGAGCAGTTCTTC	CASYWTGGPHNEQFF
NA	TRBV19	TRBJ1-4	NA	TGTGCCAGTAGTATTAGGAGGGGAGCGTCTAATGAAAAACTGTTTTTT	CASSIRRGASNEKLFF
once	TRBV18	TRBJ1-1	NA	TGTGCCAGCTCACCGTCTGGGGGGTACACTGAAGCTTTCTTT	CASSPSGGYTEAFF
once	TRBV6-5	TRBJ2-7	TRBD1	TGTGCCAGCAGAAAACCGGGACAGAGACCCTACGAGCAGTACTTC	CASRKPGQRPYEQYF
NA	TRBV11-2	TRBJ2-7	NA	TGTGCCAGCAGCCCGTTCGTCTCTAGATCCTACGAGCAGTACTTC	CASSPFVSRSYEQYF
NA	TRBV6-5	TRBJ1-2	NA	TGTGCCACCAGAAGGGGGTATACTAACTATGGCTACACCTTC	CATRRGYTNYGYTF
NA	TRBV27	TRBJ1-2	NA	TGTGCCAGCATTTCGGGCAAACAGGCCTATGGCTACACCTTC	CASISGKQAYGYTF
NA	TRBV5-4	TRBJ2-3	TRBD2	TGTGCCAGCAGCCCCACTAGCGGGAGAGGTGATACGCAGTATTTT	CASSPTSGRGDTQYF
few	TRBV27	TRBJ2-7	TRBD1	TGTGCCAGCAGTTTAGGGGGGGGACAGGGTTTTGAGCAGTACTTC	CASSLGGGQGFEQYF
few	TRBV28	TRBJ1-2	NA	TGTGCCGGAGGGGAACAGGGTGGGTATGGCTACACCTTC	CAGGEQGGYGYTF
NA	TRBV19	TRBJ1-2	TRBD1	TGTGCCAGTGGGGACAGCGCCTTTTATGGCTACACCTTC	CASGDSAFYGYTF